These 3 T cell receptor beta chains were all obtained from the same sample, sequenced in a study of metastatic and nonmetastatic thyroid tumors (dated by TCRdb to 2018 to 2021). The library relied on PCR. Sequencing used an Illumina HiSeq 4000. Clones were called with MiXCR by TCRdb after fastp trimmed the public reads at Q25, and only in-frame beta chains were retained. In this sample the table shows approximately 21,000 clones, approximately 30% of which occur a single time. The ten largest clones capture about 5.7% of the sample. No treatment had been received by any patient before thyroid surgery. Specimen: tumor tissue. The receptors originated from a female donor with papillary thyroid cancer or a benign thyroid nodule (not recorded which). Some clones in this sample may be carry-over from other donors' samples.

There are many counts of this clone. The chain carries TRBV14 and TRBJ2-1; maybe TRBD2 (5 bases). The V gene's germline CDR1 is SGHDN and CDR2 FVKESK. The CDR3 consists of 12 residues. V lost 10 bases and J lost 6, with 13 bases in between. As DNA, the CDR3 is TGTGCCACTGCACTAGGAATCAATGAGCAGTTCTTC. Translation gives CATALGINEQFF.

The chain uses TRBV12-5 and TRBJ1-2, with 7 bases aligning to TRBD1. The V and J ends lost 7 bases and 7 bases, in that order; junction bases with no gene match: 30. Germline V gene data show CDR1 as LGHNT and CDR2 as FRNRAP. The CDR3 covers 20 residues. CDR3 in DNA: TGTGCTAGTGTTTTCGGGGATCCTGGACAGGTAATACGCCCCTCCAGTGGCTACACCTTC. It codes for CASVFGDPGQVIRPSSGYTF. Full variable domain (remainder filled in from reference TRBV12-5 and TRBJ1-2): DARVTQTPRHKVTEMGQEVTMRCQPILGHNTVFWYRQTMMQGLELLAYFRNRAPLDDSGMPKDRFSAEMPDATLATLKIQPSEPRDSAVYFCASVFGDPGQVIRPSSGYTFGSGTRLTVV.

The chain uses TRBV18 and TRBJ1-2, with D unclear. The CDR3 extends over 18 amino acids. Per germline, CDR1 KGHSH and CDR2 LQKENI. V was cut by 0 bases and J by 1 base, with 18 bases left in between. CDR3 in amino acids: CASSPPFGRAPVNYGYTF. The CDR3 DNA sequence: TGTGCCAGCTCACCACCCTTTGGCAGAGCCCCTGTTAACTATGGCTACACCTTC.